This T cell receptor beta chain came from a study of shared clonotypes between healthy human individuals. CD45RO-negative CD8 cells positively selected for CCR7 made up the naive population, which excluded terminally differentiated effector memory CD45RA+ cells. With respect to this clone: The same CDR3 arises from other DNA sequences in this sample as well.

V shed 4 bases, J shed 3 bases, and the junction held 2 bases outside the gene matches. Germline V lookup: CDR1 SEHNR, CDR2 FQNEAQ (reference sequence). The CDR3 loop spans 14 amino acids. Libraries were prepared by immunoSEQ multiplex PCR; TCRdb keeps only in-frame clonotypes and omits some of them. The sample includes millions of clones, less than 95% of them seen just once. The rearrangement uses TRBV7-9 and TRBJ2-4; the match to TRBD1 covers 8 bases. The sequenced sample consisted of naive CD8+ T cells sorted from blood. The receptor comes from a man aged 18 to 35 in good health. This chain's CDR3 is CASSSTGGKNIQYF. CDR3 in DNA: TGTGCCAGCAGCTCTACAGGGGGCAAAAACATTCAGTACTTC. Together with reference TRBV7-9 and TRBJ2-4, the CDR3 gives the full variable domain: DTGVSQNPRHKITKRGQNVTFRCDPISEHNRLYWYRQTLGQGPEFLTYFQNEAQLEKSRLLSDRFSAERPKGSFSTLEIQRTEQGDSAMYLCASSSTGGKNIQYFGAGTRLSVL.